This T cell receptor (beta chain) was captured by sequencing in a study of cytomegalovirus exposure and HLA in healthy donors. The PCR employed 60 Vbeta primers together with 13 Jbeta primers. Using immunoSEQ multiplex PCR, the repertoire was profiled, and TCRdb retains in-frame clones only, with some absent. This table holds 130,000 or so clones, roughly 86% found once. V dropped 5 bases and J dropped 3 bases, with 17 bases sitting between them. This CDR3 is 15 amino acids long. Germline V gene lookup returns CDR1 MDHEN and CDR2 SYDVKM. The specimen sequenced was PBMCs. The TCR sequence derives from a man in his late teens or twenties in good health and CMV-seropositive. The chain recombines TRBV28 with TRBJ2-7; possibly TRBD1 for D (5 bases). The CDR3, as DNA: TGTGCCAGCAGTGCCCCGGGCCCCAGGGACTACGAGCAGTACTTC. Translating it yields CASSAPGPRDYEQYF.